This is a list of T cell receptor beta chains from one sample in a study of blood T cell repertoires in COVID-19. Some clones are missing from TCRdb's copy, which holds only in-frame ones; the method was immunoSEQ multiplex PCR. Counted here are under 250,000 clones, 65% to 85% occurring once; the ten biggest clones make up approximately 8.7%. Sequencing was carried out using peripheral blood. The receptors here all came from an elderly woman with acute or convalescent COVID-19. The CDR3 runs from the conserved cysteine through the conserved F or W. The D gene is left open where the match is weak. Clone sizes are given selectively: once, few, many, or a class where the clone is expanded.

TGTGCCAGCAGCACTCCCACAGGAAACAATGAGCAGTTCTTC	CASSTPTGNNEQFF	TRBV7-2	TRBJ2-1	.	.
TGTGCCAGCAGGCTTCAGGGGGCAGGCGGCTACACCTTC	CASRLQGAGGYTF	TRBV28	TRBJ1-2	TRBD1	.
TGTGCCAGCAGCCAAGATCGCAGGGGCGGTCCAGATACGCAGTATTTT	CASSQDRRGGPDTQYF	TRBV4-2	TRBJ2-3	.	.
TGCGCCAGCCGCCTCGTGGGGCTAGCGGGGGGATGGAAGTGTGAGCAGTTCTTC	CASRLVGLAGGWKCEQFF	TRBV4-1	TRBJ2-1	TRBD2	.
TGTGCCAGCTCCGGGGACAAGAACACTGAAGCTTTCTTT	CASSGDKNTEAFF	TRBV12-3/TRBV12-4	TRBJ1-1	.	.
TGTGCCAGCAGCCAAGATAGGGGGGGGAGCTCCTACGAGCAGTACTTC	CASSQDRGGSSYEQYF	TRBV4-2	TRBJ2-7	.	.
TGTGCCAGCAGCGTAGCACTACCAACAGGGGGAACTGAAGCTTTCTTT	CASSVALPTGGTEAFF	TRBV9	TRBJ1-1	TRBD1	.
TGTGCCAGCAGCTTAGAGCGGGGATCAGCTTTCTTT	CASSLERGSAFF	TRBV11-1	TRBJ1-1	.	.
TGCGCCAGCAGCTCCGGGGGACAGGGGGCCTACGAGCAGTACTTC	CASSSGGQGAYEQYF	TRBV5-1	TRBJ2-7	TRBD1	.
TGTGCCAGCAGCTTGGCCGGGGGACGGGACACTGAAGCTTTCTTT	CASSLAGGRDTEAFF	TRBV5-4	TRBJ1-1	.	.
TGTGCCACCAGTGAAGCTGGACAGGGCATCCAGCCCCAGCATTTT	CATSEAGQGIQPQHF	TRBV24-1	TRBJ1-5	TRBD1	.
TGCGCCAGCATCTGGGAGAGGTTTTGGGTTGAAAAACTGTTTTTT	CASIWERFWVEKLFF	TRBV23-1	TRBJ1-4	.	.
TGTGCCAGCAGCCAAGTTCAGAATAATTCACCCCTCCACTTT	CASSQVQNNSPLHF	TRBV3-1/TRBV3-2	TRBJ1-6	.	.
TGTGCCTGGAGTGGAATGGGGCTCAATCAGCCCCAGCATTTT	CAWSGMGLNQPQHF	TRBV30	TRBJ1-5	.	.
TGCGCCAGCAGCTCGGAGGACCCAGTCTATAATTCACCCCTCCACTTT	CASSSEDPVYNSPLHF	TRBV5-1	TRBJ1-6	.	.
TGCAGCGTAGGACAGGGCCCTAATCAGCCCCAGCATTTT	CSVGQGPNQPQHF	TRBV29-1	TRBJ1-5	TRBD1	.
TGTGCCAGCAGTGAGGGAGGGCTCCATGGCTACACCTTC	CASSEGGLHGYTF	TRBV2	TRBJ1-2	.	.
TGCGCCAGCAGGGAGGGACTAGCGGGAGCCGATACGCAGTATTTT	CASREGLAGADTQYF	TRBV5-1	TRBJ2-3	TRBD2	.
TGTGCCAGCAGGTTGGCGAACACTGAAGCTTTCTTT	CASRLANTEAFF	TRBV28	TRBJ1-1	.	once
TGCGCCAGCAGCTCAACCCCGGGACAGTATAATTCACCCCTCCACTTT	CASSSTPGQYNSPLHF	TRBV5-1	TRBJ1-6	TRBD1	.
TGCGCCAGCAGTGAGAAAGCCGGACTAGCGGGGTGGGATACGCAGTATTTT	CASSEKAGLAGWDTQYF	TRBV10-1	TRBJ2-3	TRBD2	.
TGCGCCAGCAGCTTGTGGGGGCCAAGCACTGAAGCTTTCTTT	CASSLWGPSTEAFF	TRBV5-1	TRBJ1-1	.	.